The clone carrying this T cell receptor beta chain appeared many times. Its antigen remains unidentified. This entry comes from a study of neurological immune-mediated disorders. Study observations and caveats: The study found the most TCR clonal expansion in HTLV-1-associated myelopathy and the least in multiple sclerosis, below healthy controls.

From germline, CDR1 is SQVTM and CDR2 ANQGSEA. The V and J ends lost 6 bases and 4 bases respectively, with 21 bases between them. The CDR3 totals 15 residues. Time point meaning: longitudinal time-point 3. A blood bank in Maryland, USA, provided the volunteers who served as healthy controls. Unsorted libraries came from 2 million PBMCs stored at -80 °C. One entry per CDR3 protein, called by TCRdb with MiXCR from the 5' RACE reads. The data contain about 49,000 distinct CDR3 sequences, 8% to 9% of them seen just once; the ten biggest clones take up 1.5% to 2%. The clonotype comes from a middle-aged woman in good health. The sequenced sample consisted of PBMCs. This chain connects TRBV29-1 to TRBJ1-2, with D possibly being TRBD1 (6 bases). CDR3 nucleotides: TGCAGCGTGACGGTCGGGGCAGGGGCCCTCTATGGCTACACCTTC. Translation gives CSVTVGAGALYGYTF.